The next 14 T cell receptor beta chains were all read from a single sample in a study of cytomegalovirus exposure and HLA in healthy donors. PCR employed 60 Vbeta and 13 Jbeta primers. The data were produced by immunoSEQ multiplex PCR, yet TCRdb's version contains in-frame clones alone and is incomplete. The table records about 160,000 clones, more than 60% of them present only once. Sequenced sample: PBMCs. Receptor source: a middle-aged man in good health and CMV-seropositive.

The rearrangement joins TRBV29-1 to TRBJ2-3, with TRBD2 identical over 9 bases. This CDR3 is built from 16 residues. Unmatched junction bases numbered 9, after V lost 0 bases and J lost 5 bases. CDR1 is SQVTM and CDR2 is ANQGSEA in the germline V gene. The CDR3 loop reads CSVEEDWREGGDTQYF. CDR3 sequence (DNA): TGCAGCGTTGAAGAGGATTGGCGGGAGGGTGGAGATACGCAGTATTTT.

The V and J genes are TRBV4-1 and TRBJ1-1, with D perhaps matching TRBD1 (6 bases). V was pared by 2 bases and J by 1 base, with 17 bases between. Germline CDR1 reads MGHRA; CDR2 reads YSYEKL. The CDR3 loop spans 17 amino acids. The CDR3 coding sequence is TGCGCCAGCAGCCAATCTTTTACAGGGACCCCGAACACTGAAGCTTTCTTT. This sequence encodes CASSQSFTGTPNTEAFF.

The J gene is TRBJ2-2, the V gene TRBV10-2; no clear D. CDR3 length equals 13 residues. Germline-derived CDR1 and CDR2 are WSHSY and SAAADI. Deletions cut 6 bases from V and 5 bases from J, with 10 bases between. The CDR3 nucleotides are TGCGCCAGCAGAGGAGCCCGAACCGGGGAGCTGTTTTTT. It codes for CASRGARTGELFF.

The chain couples TRBV10-3 to TRBJ2-1; D remains ambiguous. Germline-derived CDR1 and CDR2 are ENHRY and SYGVKD. The CDR3 spans 15 residues. The germline V and J ends were trimmed by 0 bases and 4 bases, with 10 bases remaining between them. CDR3 DNA: TGTGCCATCAGTGAGTCGCTGGGCGAATACAATGAGCAGTTCTTC. Amino acid sequence: CAISESLGEYNEQFF.

The chain combines TRBV7-9 with TRBJ2-5, with D possibly TRBD1 on 6 matching bases. The V gene lost 6 bases and the J gene lost 2 bases, with 13 bases spanning the gap. Germline V gene sequence: CDR1 SEHNR, CDR2 FQNEAQ (reference sequence). There are 14 residues in the CDR3. For the CDR3, the DNA is TGTGCCAGCAGAGCGTGGACAGTTCAAGAGACCCAGTACTTC. Its protein product is CASRAWTVQETQYF.

The chain is built from TRBV5-5 and TRBJ1-4; tentative D call: TRBD1 (5 bases). The CDR3 consists of 13 residues. Looked up from germline, CDR1 is SGHKS and CDR2 is YYEKEE (reference sequence). With 4 bases removed from V and 8 bases from J, the gap between germline ends came to 12 bases. The CDR3 is CASSPGGWEKLFF. As DNA, the CDR3 is TGTGCCAGCAGCCCCGGGGGGTGGGAAAAACTGTTTTTT.

The chain is built from TRBV4-3 and TRBJ2-7; 7 bases agree with TRBD1. The CDR3 is 15 amino acids. Germline V gene lookup returns CDR1 LGHNA and CDR2 YSLEER. J gave up 2 bases and V 1 base, and 5 bases lay outside the gene matches. CDR3 bases: TGCGCCAGCAGCCAAGGTCGGGACAGCGCCTACGAGCAGTACTTC. Translating it yields CASSQGRDSAYEQYF.

This clone was seen a handful of times. V is TRBV19 and J is TRBJ1-5, with TRBD1 matching 7 bases. The V segment lost 10 bases and the J segment 4 bases; nucleotides outside the gene matches: 7. The CDR3 is 13 residues long. CDR1 is LNHDA and CDR2 is SQIVND in the germline V gene (reference sequence). This chain's CDR3 is CATSRDRNQPQHF. CDR3 DNA sequence: TGTGCCACCTCTCGGGACAGAAATCAGCCCCAGCATTTT.

The rearrangement joins TRBV6-5 to TRBJ2-1; TRBD2 is a possible D gene (6 bases). Trimming took off 7 bases at V and 2 bases at J, with 12 bases between the two ends. From germline, CDR1 is MNHEY and CDR2 SVGAGI. This CDR3 has 14 amino acids. Here the CDR3 reads CASMLAPAYNEQFF. In nucleotides, the CDR3 is TGTGCCAGCATGCTAGCGCCCGCCTACAATGAGCAGTTCTTC.

This chain connects TRBV27 to TRBJ2-5, with D possibly matching TRBD1 (6 bases). V was pared by 1 base and J by 5 bases, with 11 bases between. The CDR3 covers 14 residues. CDR1 and CDR2 (germline): MNHEY, SMNVEV (reference sequence). The CDR3 DNA reads as TGTGCCAGCAGTTTATATGGCAGGGGCGAGACCCAGTACTTC. Protein product: CASSLYGRGETQYF.

This CDR3 reads CASSPGQGNQYF. DNA for the CDR3: TGCGCCAGCAGCCCGGGACAGGGGAATCAGTACTTC. The V gene is TRBV5-1, the J gene TRBJ2-4; TRBD1 agrees at 10 bases. The CDR3 is made up of 12 amino acids. The germline V gene has CDR1 SGHRS and CDR2 YFSETQ. V shed 4 bases, J shed 12 bases, and the junction held 4 bases outside the gene matches.

The V gene is TRBV28, the J gene TRBJ2-1; tentatively, D is TRBD2 (6 bases). Germline loops: CDR1 MDHEN, CDR2 SYDVKM. This CDR3 contains 13 residues. Deletions cut 7 bases from V and 5 bases from J, with 12 bases between. The CDR3 loop is CASTQRADNEQFF. The CDR3 bases are TGTGCCAGCACCCAGCGGGCGGACAATGAGCAGTTCTTC.

The chain is built from TRBV9 and TRBJ1-2; the match to TRBD1 covers 7 bases. This CDR3 contains 14 residues. Germline V gene sequence: CDR1 SGDLS, CDR2 YYNGEE. The V segment lost 2 bases and the J segment 4 bases; nucleotides outside the gene matches: 5. The CDR3 spells CASSVRDSVYGYTF. The CDR3 DNA follows: TGTGCCAGCAGCGTCCGGGACAGCGTCTATGGCTACACCTTC.

This rearrangement joins TRBV7-8 to TRBJ1-3, with D tentatively TRBD1 (6 bases). CDR1 and CDR2 (germline): SGHVS, FQNEAQ. This CDR3 is built from 16 residues. Trimming took off 0 bases at V and 1 base at J, with 10 bases between the two ends. Here the CDR3 reads CASSLAGGISGNTIYF. The CDR3 region has the DNA TGTGCCAGCAGCTTAGCAGGGGGTATATCTGGAAACACCATATATTTT.